This TCR beta chain was identified in a study of T cell responses to AZD1222 COVID-19 vaccine. The method was immunoSEQ multiplex PCR; TCRdb's version includes in-frame clones alone and lacks a portion of them. The sample has some 170,000 clones; over 80% are singletons. Study-level points and caveats: Along spike, vaccine-associated CD4 TCRs were found throughout, with dominance at 160-218 and 743-854.

Trimming stripped 6 bases from V and 6 bases from J, with 6 bases between. CDR1 and CDR2 (germline): MGHDK, SYGVNS. The CDR3 consists of 11 residues. In its sample, this clone was seen once. Its antigen is still unknown. The input for sequencing was peripheral blood, taken 28 days after the second dose of the MenACWY control vaccine. The sequence derives from an adult who received the MenACWY meningococcal vaccine as a control. V and J are TRBV25-1 and TRBJ1-5; D is uncertain. CDR3 bases: TGTGCCAGCAGCTACTGTCAGCCCCAGCATTTT. Its translation: CASSYCQPQHF.